Listed here are 15 T cell receptor beta chains from one sample, sequenced in a study of cytomegalovirus exposure and HLA in healthy donors. 60 Vbeta and 13 Jbeta primers were used in PCR. Libraries were prepared by immunoSEQ multiplex PCR; TCRdb keeps only in-frame clonotypes and omits some of them. The table has some 200,000 clones, 12% seen once. The sample was PBMCs. These receptors originate from a man aged 50-59 years in good health and CMV-seropositive.

The V and J genes are TRBV5-4 and TRBJ2-5, with D maybe TRBD2 (5 bases). Germline V gene lookup returns CDR1 SGHNT and CDR2 YYREEE (reference sequence). The germline V and J ends were trimmed by 3 bases and 4 bases, with 13 bases remaining between them. This CDR3 is built from 14 residues. The CDR3 protein is CASSSVGERETQYF. The CDR3 bases are TGTGCCAGCAGCTCGGTCGGGGAACGAGAGACCCAGTACTTC.

V is TRBV11-3 and J is TRBJ2-5; no clear D. The germline gives CDR1 SGHNT, CDR2 YENEEA. There are 14 residues in the CDR3. The ends were cut back, 6 bases at V and 5 bases at J, with 16 bases in the middle. CDR3 protein: CASSFAPSSETQYF. The CDR3 DNA reads TGTGCCAGCAGTTTTGCGCCTAGTTCTGAGACCCAGTACTTC.

This clone was seen at least ten times. J is TRBJ2-7 and V is TRBV5-4; 7 bases match TRBD1. This CDR3 region has 14 residues. J was trimmed by 2 bases and V by 0 bases; bases with no gene match: 2. The germline gives CDR1 SGHNT, CDR2 YYREEE (reference sequence). The CDR3 bases are TGTGCCAGCAGCTTGGAGGGGGCCACCTACGAGCAGTACTTC. Protein sequence: CASSLEGATYEQYF.

The chain recombines TRBV5-1 with TRBJ1-6; 7 bases map to TRBD1. Germline CDR1 and CDR2: SGHRS and YFSETQ. J was trimmed by 9 bases and V by 2 bases; bases with no gene match: 5. This CDR3 contains 14 residues. CDR3 amino acids: CASSLAGGSSPLHF. The CDR3, as DNA: TGCGCCAGCAGCTTAGCAGGGGGTAGTTCACCCCTCCACTTT. Complete variable domain (other parts from reference TRBV5-1 and TRBJ1-6): KAGVTQTPRYLIKTRGQQVTLSCSPISGHRSVSWYQQTPGQGLQFLFEYFSETQRNKGNFPGRFSGRQFSNSRSEMNVSTLELGDSALYLCASSLAGGSSPLHFGNGTRLTVT.

This clone was seen a handful of times. The chain links TRBV19 to TRBJ2-3; TRBD2 might be the D (6 bases). Between the trimmed V and J ends, which lost 10 bases and 2 bases, there was a span of 19 bases. Germline values: CDR1 LNHDA, CDR2 SQIVND (reference sequence). The CDR3 covers 15 residues. Here the CDR3 reads CATRDFGGTTDTQYF. DNA for the CDR3: TGTGCCACCCGGGATTTTGGAGGGACCACAGATACGCAGTATTTT.

The rearrangement joins TRBV13 to TRBJ2-5; TRBD2 agrees at 11 bases. This CDR3 comprises 15 residues. The V gene's germline CDR1 is PRHDT and CDR2 FYEKMQ (reference sequence). V lost 5 bases and J lost 1; bases outside the gene matches: 3. CDR3 coding DNA: TGTGCCAGCAGCATTCTAGCGGGGGGCCAAGAGACCCAGTACTTC. This encodes CASSILAGGQETQYF.

This clone was seen a few times. The chain has TRBV5-6 and TRBJ2-2; 9 nucleotides line up with TRBD1. The germline gives CDR1 SGHDT, CDR2 YYEEEE. Unmatched junction bases numbered 8, after V lost 3 bases and J lost 5 bases. The CDR3 is 16 residues long. The CDR3 nucleotides read TGTGCCAGCAGCTCGGACAGGGGCCTAAGGACCGGGGAGCTGTTTTTT. Protein sequence: CASSSDRGLRTGELFF.

The V gene is TRBV5-1, the J gene TRBJ1-2; 8 nucleotides match TRBD1. V was pared by 4 bases and J by 4 bases, with 9 bases of the junction left unmatched. The CDR3 is 15 amino acids. Germline values: CDR1 SGHRS, CDR2 YFSETQ. Here the CDR3 DNA reads TGCGCCAGCAGCCTAGGGACAGGAGAAACCTATGGCTACACCTTC. This translates into CASSLGTGETYGYTF.

V and J are TRBV2 and TRBJ2-1; D is unresolved. CDR1 and CDR2 (germline): SNHLY, FYNNEI. CDR3 length: 11 residues. V was shortened by 4 bases and J by 14 bases, with 12 bases between the two germline ends. CDR3 sequence: CASSVGDLEFF. The CDR3 coding sequence is TGTGCCAGCAGTGTCGGAGACCTTGAGTTCTTC. The full variable domain, its missing parts supplied by reference TRBV2 and TRBJ2-1, is EPEVTQTPSHQVTQMGQEVILRCVPISNHLYFYWYRQILGQKVEFLVSFYNNEISEKSEIFDDQFSVERPDGSNFTLKIRSTKLEDSAMYFCASSVGDLEFFGPGTRLTVL.

This clone was found a few times. This sequence joins TRBV5-6 and TRBJ2-7; weak D call: TRBD2 (7 bases). The CDR3 spans 15 residues. Germline CDR1 and CDR2: SGHDT and YYEEEE. V was trimmed by 10 bases and J by 2 bases, leaving 22 bases between them. CDR3 sequence (DNA): TGTGCCTCGACCGAGGGGGGGACATGGCCCTACGAGCAGTACTTC. This translates into CASTEGGTWPYEQYF. The variable domain in full, with the rest retrieved from reference TRBV5-6 and TRBJ2-7, is DAGVTQSPTHLIKTRGQQVTLRCSPKSGHDTVSWYQQALGQGPQFIFQYYEEEERQRGNFPDRFSGHQFPNYSSELNVNALLLGDSALYLCASTEGGTWPYEQYFGPGTRLTVT.

The chain joins TRBV21-1 to TRBJ1-5; TRBD1, as called in the table, went unchecked against the DNA. TRBV21-1 is a listed pseudogene. The CDR3 totals 19 residues. The CDR3 is CASSKAYPTGNGGNQPQHF. Written as DNA, the CDR3 is TGTGCCAGCAGCAAAGCGTACCCGACAGGGAACGGGGGCAATCAGCCCCAGCATTTT.

This clone showed up just a few times. CDR3 nucleotide sequence: TGTGCCAGCACCAGTTCTAGCACAGATACGCAGTATTTT. Translating it yields CASTSSSTDTQYF. The V call is TRBV6-5, the J call TRBJ2-3; D unresolved. The V and J ends lost 7 bases and 0 bases respectively, with 8 bases between them. This CDR3 is built from 13 residues. CDR1 MNHEY and CDR2 SVGAGI come from the germline V gene.

This chain joins TRBV14 and TRBJ1-2; D ambiguous. V was pared by 3 bases and J by 4 bases, with 9 bases between. The CDR3 is 13 amino acids. CDR1 is SGHDN, CDR2 FVKESK, per germline. The CDR3: CASSHSVGYGYTF. In nucleotides, the CDR3 is TGTGCCAGCAGCCACAGCGTCGGCTATGGCTACACCTTC.

This chain uses TRBV7-8 with TRBJ2-7, with 8 nucleotides matching TRBD1. Germline CDR1 and CDR2: SGHVS and FQNEAQ. This CDR3 comprises 13 residues. Losses at the gene ends were 5 bases for V and 5 bases for J; bases not matched to a gene: 5. As DNA, the CDR3 is TGTGCCAGCAGCCGGACAGGGAAGGACGAGCAGTACGTC. This codes for CASSRTGKDEQYV.

V and J are TRBV6-4 and TRBJ1-6, with a weak D call TRBD1 (6 bases). From germline, CDR1 is MRHNA and CDR2 SNTAGT. CDR3 size: 17 residues. Trimming shortened V by 0 bases and J by 6 bases, and 15 bases separated the two germline ends. The CDR3 sequence: CASSDSEGGASNSPLHF. In DNA, the CDR3 is TGTGCCAGCAGTGACTCTGAGGGGGGGGCGAGTAATTCACCCCTCCACTTT.